These 16 T cell receptor beta chains were sequenced from one sample in a study of shared clonotypes between healthy human individuals. Terminally differentiated effector memory CD45RA+ cells were excluded from the naive CD8 cells, which were CD45RO-negative and positively selected for CCR7. The assay was immunoSEQ multiplex PCR, and TCRdb's table has in-frame clones only and misses some. The sample lists about 820,000 clones; over 90% were seen once. Sequences were obtained from naive CD8+ T cells sorted from blood. These receptors were obtained from a man aged 25 to 40 in good health.

The V call is TRBV4-1, the J call TRBJ2-3; D uncertain. This CDR3 is 16 amino acids long. V lost 1 base and J lost 0, with 11 bases in between. Germline V gene sequence: CDR1 MGHRA, CDR2 YSYEKL. The DNA for the CDR3 is TGCGCCAGCAGCCAAGTCGACTTGGCTAGCACAGATACGCAGTATTTT. It encodes CASSQVDLASTDTQYF.

This chain uses TRBV27 with TRBJ2-1; 8 bases line up with TRBD1. The CDR3 length is 15 residues. The junction had 10 bases not matched to a gene; V was cut back by 6 bases and J by 6 bases. Looked up from germline, CDR1 is MNHEY and CDR2 is SMNVEV (reference sequence). CDR3 nucleotides: TGTGCCAGCAGCCAGGGGGCCCATTACCGCAATGAGCAGTTCTTC. This gives the protein CASSQGAHYRNEQFF.

The CDR3 DNA reads as TGTGCCAGCAGGAGGGAGGGGGCTAGCACAGATACGCAGTATTTT. It yields the protein CASRREGASTDTQYF. V is TRBV2 and J is TRBJ2-3; either TRBD1 or TRBD2 may fit D (7 bases each). CDR1 is SNHLY, CDR2 FYNNEI, per germline. V was pared by 6 bases and J by 0 bases, with 13 bases between. The CDR3 loop spans 15 amino acids.

The gene calls are TRBV29-1 and TRBJ2-1; D not certain. CDR1 is SQVTM and CDR2 is ANQGSEA in the germline V gene. Trimming took off 0 bases at V and 12 bases at J, with 12 bases between the two ends. The CDR3 length is 12 residues. The CDR3 sequence: CSVEDLALGQFF. DNA for the CDR3: TGCAGCGTTGAAGATCTTGCTCTAGGGCAGTTCTTC.

This clone was counted a few times. This rearrangement joins TRBV19 to TRBJ1-5; 7 nucleotides line up with TRBD1. V shed 3 bases, J shed 4 bases, and the junction held 9 bases outside the gene matches. The CDR3 covers 16 residues. Germline assignment: CDR1 LNHDA and CDR2 SQIVND (reference sequence). The DNA of the CDR3 is TGTGCCAGTAGTATCAAGGGGGCAGGGACGAATCAGCCCCAGCATTTT. Translated: CASSIKGAGTNQPQHF.

The chain recombines TRBV7-8 with TRBJ2-5; 8 nucleotides line up with TRBD1. The CDR3 is 16 amino acids. CDR1 and CDR2 from the germline V gene are SGHVS and FQNEAQ. V shed 2 bases and J 4 bases; nucleotides not matched to a gene: 9. The CDR3 sequence is CASSLIGRTGRETQYF. CDR3 bases: TGTGCCAGCAGCTTAATAGGGAGGACAGGGCGAGAGACCCAGTACTTC.

V is TRBV29-1 and J is TRBJ2-7; TRBD2 might be the D (7 bases). Germline loops: CDR1 SQVTM, CDR2 ANQGSEA. This CDR3 comprises 14 residues. The V end was cut by 0 bases, the J end by 7 bases, with 16 bases between. Here the CDR3 reads CSVEDGERGGEQYF. CDR3 coding DNA: TGCAGCGTTGAAGATGGGGAAAGGGGGGGGGAGCAGTACTTC.

The rearrangement joins TRBV9 to TRBJ1-2; D not certain. Per germline, CDR1 SGDLS and CDR2 YYNGEE. The CDR3 loop spans 12 amino acids. V was cut by 3 bases and J by 8 bases, with 11 bases left in between. The CDR3 DNA is TGTGCCAGCAGCGACCGCCCTGGGGGCTACACCTTC. Encoded protein: CASSDRPGGYTF. Variable domain in full (rest from reference TRBV9 and TRBJ1-2): DSGVTQTPKHLITATGQRVTLRCSPRSGDLSVYWYQQSLDQGLQFLIQYYNGEERAKGNILERFSAQQFPDLHSELNLSSLELGDSALYFCASSDRPGGYTFGSGTRLTVV.

This clone was counted between two and nine times. The chain uses TRBV4-1 and TRBJ1-2, with D unresolved. Germline loops: CDR1 MGHRA, CDR2 YSYEKL. This CDR3 contains 17 residues. The V end lost 0 bases, the J end lost 6 bases, and 20 bases lay between the germline ends. The CDR3 here is CASSQDHPPSVEDGYTF. CDR3 nucleotides: TGCGCCAGCAGCCAAGATCACCCTCCCAGCGTGGAAGATGGCTACACCTTC.

The V call is TRBV10-2, the J call TRBJ2-1, with 11 bases lining up with TRBD2. The CDR3 is made up of 15 amino acids. Germline assignment: CDR1 WSHSY and CDR2 SAAADI. The J segment lost 4 bases and the V segment lost 3 bases, leaving 2 bases of the junction unmatched. The CDR3 DNA is TGCGCCAGCAGTGAAACTAGCGGGGGTTACAATGAGCAGTTCTTC. This gives the protein CASSETSGGYNEQFF.

The chain combines TRBV6-6 with TRBJ2-5; tentative D call: TRBD2 (7 bases). Germline V gene sequence: CDR1 MNHNY, CDR2 SVGAGI (reference sequence). CDR3 size: 15 residues. The V end was cut by 2 bases, the J end by 1 base, with 11 bases between. In DNA, the CDR3 is TGTGCCAGCAGTTACCGAGGGGGGGCCCAAGAGACCCAGTACTTC. Amino acid sequence: CASSYRGGAQETQYF.

The rearrangement links TRBV28 to TRBJ1-5, with 8 nucleotides matching TRBD1. V dropped 4 bases and J dropped 11; count of bases not matched to a gene: 13. This CDR3 region has 15 residues. Germline CDR1 reads MDHEN; CDR2 reads SYDVKM. Here the CDR3 DNA reads TGTGCCAGCAGTTATAACACAGGGGGAAGCGGGGCCCAGCATTTT. Translating gives CASSYNTGGSGAQHF. Complete variable domain (other parts from reference TRBV28 and TRBJ1-5): DVKVTQSSRYLVKRTGEKVFLECVQDMDHENMFWYRQDPGLGLRLIYFSYDVKMKEKGDIPEGYSVSREKKERFSLILESASTNQTSMYLCASSYNTGGSGAQHFGDGTRLSIL.

The chain employs TRBV29-1 and TRBJ1-1, with D perhaps TRBD1 (5 bases). CDR1 is SQVTM and CDR2 is ANQGSEA in the germline V gene. There are 14 residues in the CDR3. Trimming left V 1 base short and J 4 bases short, with 13 bases between. Here the CDR3 reads CSVEVPYGGTEAFF. As DNA, the CDR3 is TGCAGCGTTGAAGTGCCGTACGGGGGCACTGAAGCTTTCTTT.

The J gene is TRBJ2-1, the V gene TRBV19, with 10 bases that match TRBD2. J was trimmed by 7 bases and V by 5 bases; bases with no gene match: 8. Looked up from germline, CDR1 is LNHDA and CDR2 is SQIVND (reference sequence). The CDR3 spans 15 residues. CDR3 coding DNA: TGTGCCAGTAGTCCCGAGGGACTAGCGCCTAATGAGCAGTTCTTC. This codes for CASSPEGLAPNEQFF.

J is TRBJ1-5 and V is TRBV11-2; no clear D gene. This CDR3 is 14 amino acids long. Trimming stripped 5 bases from V and 0 bases from J, with 8 bases between. Looked up from germline, CDR1 is SGHAT and CDR2 is FQNNGV. CDR3 coding DNA: TGTGCCAGCAGCCGCGGGGATAGCAATCAGCCCCAGCATTTT. Amino acid sequence: CASSRGDSNQPQHF.

The chain combines TRBV11-2 with TRBJ2-2, with a possible D match to TRBD1 (5 bases). Germline V gene sequence: CDR1 SGHAT, CDR2 FQNNGV. Trimming pared 5 bases from V and 6 bases from J, leaving 16 bases between. The CDR3 sequence is 15 residues long. CDR3 bases: TGTGCCAGCAGCAACGCTGGGCAGGGTGCCGGGGAGCTGTTTTTT. Translating it yields CASSNAGQGAGELFF. The full variable domain, with the rest looked up from reference TRBV11-2 and TRBJ2-2, is EAGVAQSPRYKIIEKRQSVAFWCNPISGHATLYWYQQILGQGPKLLIQFQNNGVVDDSQLPKDRFSAERLKGVDSTLKIQPAKLEDSAVYLCASSNAGQGAGELFFGEGSRLTVL.